The text below deals with one T cell receptor beta chain. The data were obtained in a study of human T cells and chemical hapten exposure. Study overall: Scalp application of diphenylcyclopropenone was performed weekly in patients across the entire roughly 23-week study.

Stated time point: patch test 1, 2 weeks after DPC sensitization. Noted treatment: therapeutic diphenylcyclopropenone sensitization with weekly scalp DPC. The total RNA was obtained from whole blood that was not fractionated. Donors, patients with alopecia ranging from 18 to 70 years old and judged suitable for DPC, provided samples. The CDR3 extends over 17 amino acids. V was pared by 4 bases and J by 1 base, with 14 bases between. Via MiXCR, TCRdb re-called the RACE reads, giving one row per CDR3 protein. The top ten clones hold about 1.7% of a sample with roughly 50,000 distinct CDR3 sequences, 8% to 13% of them seen once.

V gene TRBV12-3 or TRBV12-4 combines with J gene TRBJ2-6, with D perhaps matching TRBD1 or TRBD2 (5 bases each). The sample here was whole blood, taken in connection with sensitization to the hapten diphenylcyclopropenone (DPC). The clonotype originates from a woman in her thirties or forties with alopecia areata. Some clones in this sample may be carry-over from other donors' samples. The CDR3 coding sequence is TGTGCCAGCAGTTACGGGGCCCTCTCTTCTGGGGCCAACGTCCTGACTTTC. Its protein product is CASSYGALSSGANVLTF.